The T cell receptor (beta chain) under discussion was sequenced for a study of cytomegalovirus exposure and HLA in healthy donors. CDR1 is MRHNA and CDR2 is SNTAGT in the germline V gene. V was trimmed by 0 bases and J by 3 bases, leaving 6 bases between them. This CDR3 comprises 14 residues. Study results and caveats: Presence/absence analysis assumed near-uniform sequencing depth across donors. Listed as cytomegalovirus-associated were 150 or so TCR beta chains. In a later analysis, the majority of CMV-associated beta chains seemingly showed HLA restriction.

Comments on this clone: Antigen: not known.

Vbeta (60) and Jbeta (13) primers were used in the PCR. Profiling relied on immunoSEQ multiplex PCR, and the TCRdb table lists in-frame clones only, not all of them. The profile shows 100,000 to 150,000 clones, around 77% of them singletons. This TCR derives from a man between 18 and 29 years old in good health and CMV-seropositive. The chain carries TRBV6-4 and TRBJ1-5, with a possible D match to TRBD1 (5 bases). Sequenced input: PBMCs. The CDR3 nucleotides read TGTGCCAGCAGTGACTCGGACAACAATCAGCCCCAGCATTTT. This gives the protein CASSDSDNNQPQHF.